Here is one T cell receptor beta chain with its context. These data belong to a study of blood T cell repertoires in COVID-19. Study overall: The United States, Italy and Spain were the sources of the acute and convalescent COVID-19 samples.

In the authors' workflow: Reference gene primer amplification gave estimated nucleated cell counts. The method was immunoSEQ multiplex PCR; TCRdb's version includes in-frame clones alone and lacks a portion of them. That table is the source of V, J and clone size, and D and trimming were worked out from the DNA. The sample consists of 250,000 or so clones, over 80% of them appearing once. The length of the CDR3 is 16 residues. Germline assignment: CDR1 SGHDN and CDR2 FVKESK. J gave up 7 bases and V 4 bases, and 7 bases lay outside the gene matches. This chain links TRBV14 with TRBJ2-7, with 16 bases lining up with TRBD2. The TCR sequence derives from a woman aged 60-75 years with active or convalescent COVID-19. Sequencing input: peripheral blood. The CDR3 region has the DNA TGTGCCAGCAGCCGGGGACTAGCGGGAGGGCTTCGGGAGCAGTACTTC. It yields the protein CASSRGLAGGLREQYF.